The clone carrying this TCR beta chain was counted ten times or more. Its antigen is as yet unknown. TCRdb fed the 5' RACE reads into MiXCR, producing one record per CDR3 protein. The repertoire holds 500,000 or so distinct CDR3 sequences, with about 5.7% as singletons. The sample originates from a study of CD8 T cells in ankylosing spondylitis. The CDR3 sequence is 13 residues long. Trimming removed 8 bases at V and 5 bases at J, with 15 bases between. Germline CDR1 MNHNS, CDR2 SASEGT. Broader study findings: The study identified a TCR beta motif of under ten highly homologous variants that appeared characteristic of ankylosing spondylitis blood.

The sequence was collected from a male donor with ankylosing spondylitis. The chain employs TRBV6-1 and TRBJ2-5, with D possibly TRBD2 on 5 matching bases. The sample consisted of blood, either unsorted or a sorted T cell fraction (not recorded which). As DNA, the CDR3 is TGTGCCAGCCGGGGAAATACCCGGGAGACCCAGTACTTC. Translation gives CASRGNTRETQYF.